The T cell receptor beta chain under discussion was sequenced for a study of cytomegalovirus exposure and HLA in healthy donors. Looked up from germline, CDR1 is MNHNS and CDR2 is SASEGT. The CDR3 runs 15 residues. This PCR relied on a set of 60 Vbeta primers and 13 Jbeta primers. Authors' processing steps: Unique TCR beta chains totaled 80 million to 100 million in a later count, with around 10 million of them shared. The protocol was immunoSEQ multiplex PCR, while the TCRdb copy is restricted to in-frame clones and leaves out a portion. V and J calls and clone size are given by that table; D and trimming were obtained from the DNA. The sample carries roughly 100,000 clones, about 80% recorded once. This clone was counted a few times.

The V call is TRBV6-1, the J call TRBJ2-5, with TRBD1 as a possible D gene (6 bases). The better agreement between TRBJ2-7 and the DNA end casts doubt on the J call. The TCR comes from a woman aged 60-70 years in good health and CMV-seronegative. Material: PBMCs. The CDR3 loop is CASSEAGGGTDEQYF. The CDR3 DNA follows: TGTGCCAGCAGTGAAGCAGGGGGTGGGACCGACGAGCAGTACTTC.